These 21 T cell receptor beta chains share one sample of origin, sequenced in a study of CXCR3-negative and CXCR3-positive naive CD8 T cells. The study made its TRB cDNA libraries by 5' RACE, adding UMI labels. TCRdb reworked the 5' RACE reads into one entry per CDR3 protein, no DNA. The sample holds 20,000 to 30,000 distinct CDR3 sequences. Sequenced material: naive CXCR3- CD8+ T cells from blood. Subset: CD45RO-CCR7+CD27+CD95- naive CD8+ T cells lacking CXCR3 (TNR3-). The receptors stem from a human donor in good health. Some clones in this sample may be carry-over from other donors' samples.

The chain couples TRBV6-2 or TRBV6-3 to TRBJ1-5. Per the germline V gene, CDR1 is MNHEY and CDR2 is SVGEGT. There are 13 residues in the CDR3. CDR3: CASSNNRGAAQHF.

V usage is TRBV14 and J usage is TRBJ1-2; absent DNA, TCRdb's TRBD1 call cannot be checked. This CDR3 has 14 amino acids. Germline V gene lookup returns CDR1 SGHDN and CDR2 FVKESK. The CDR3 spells CASSPRTGSYGYTF.

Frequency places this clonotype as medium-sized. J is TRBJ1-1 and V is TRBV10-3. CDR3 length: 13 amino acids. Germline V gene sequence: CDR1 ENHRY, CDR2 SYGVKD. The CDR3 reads CAISELLTRGAFF.

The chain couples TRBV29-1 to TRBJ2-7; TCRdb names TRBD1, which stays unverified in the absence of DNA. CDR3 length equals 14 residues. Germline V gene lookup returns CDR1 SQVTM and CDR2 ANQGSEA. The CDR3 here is CSVEPRDGSYEQYF.

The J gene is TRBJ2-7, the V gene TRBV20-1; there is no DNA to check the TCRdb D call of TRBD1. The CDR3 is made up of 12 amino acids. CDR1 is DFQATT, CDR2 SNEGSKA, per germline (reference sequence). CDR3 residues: CSATDSLYEQYF.

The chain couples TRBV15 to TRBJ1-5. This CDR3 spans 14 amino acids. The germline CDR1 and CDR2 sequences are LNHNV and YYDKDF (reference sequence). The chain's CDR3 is CATSKQPVRQPQHF.

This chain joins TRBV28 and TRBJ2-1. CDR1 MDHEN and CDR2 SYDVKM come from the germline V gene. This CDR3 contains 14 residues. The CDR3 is CASSIRAARREQFF.

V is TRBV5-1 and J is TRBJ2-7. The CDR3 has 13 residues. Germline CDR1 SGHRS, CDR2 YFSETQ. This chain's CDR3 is CASSLDQNYEQYF.

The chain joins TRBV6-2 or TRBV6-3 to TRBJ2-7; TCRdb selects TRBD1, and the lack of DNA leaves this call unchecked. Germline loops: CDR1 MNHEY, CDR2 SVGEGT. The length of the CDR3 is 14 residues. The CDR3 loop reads CASSPSGYTYEQYF.

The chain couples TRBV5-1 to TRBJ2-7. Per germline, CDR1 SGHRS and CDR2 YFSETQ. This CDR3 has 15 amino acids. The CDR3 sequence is CASRDLNTGSDEQYF.

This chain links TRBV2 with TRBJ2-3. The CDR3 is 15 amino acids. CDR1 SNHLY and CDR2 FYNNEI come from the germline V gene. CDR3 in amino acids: CASSATADRTDTQYF.

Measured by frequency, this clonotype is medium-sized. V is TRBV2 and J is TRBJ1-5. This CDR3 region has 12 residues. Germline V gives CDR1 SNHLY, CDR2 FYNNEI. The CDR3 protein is CASSDGYQPQHF.

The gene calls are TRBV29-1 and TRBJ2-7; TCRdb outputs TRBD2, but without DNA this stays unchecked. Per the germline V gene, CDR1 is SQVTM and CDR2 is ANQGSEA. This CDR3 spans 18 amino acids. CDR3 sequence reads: CSVRGEPGLAPTPYEQYF.

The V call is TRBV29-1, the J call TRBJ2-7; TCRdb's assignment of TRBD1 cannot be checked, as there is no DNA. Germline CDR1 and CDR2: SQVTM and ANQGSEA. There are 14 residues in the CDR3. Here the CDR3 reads CSVEIGGLSYEQYF.

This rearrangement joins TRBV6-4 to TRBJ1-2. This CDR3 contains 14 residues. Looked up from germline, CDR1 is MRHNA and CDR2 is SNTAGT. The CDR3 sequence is CASSGGEMTFGYTF.

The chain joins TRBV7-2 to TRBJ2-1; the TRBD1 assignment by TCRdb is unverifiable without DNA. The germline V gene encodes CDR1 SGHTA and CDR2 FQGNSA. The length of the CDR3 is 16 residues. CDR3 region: CASSLVGRGMVNEQFF.

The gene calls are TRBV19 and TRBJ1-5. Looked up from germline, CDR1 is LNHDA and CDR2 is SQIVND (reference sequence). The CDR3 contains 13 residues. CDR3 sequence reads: CASSILGNQPQHF.

This CDR3 reads CASSQVGGLAEAFF. This sequence joins TRBV4-3 and TRBJ1-1; TCRdb's D call of TRBD1 is untestable without DNA. The CDR3 loop spans 14 amino acids. The germline CDR1 and CDR2 sequences are LGHNA and YSLEER.

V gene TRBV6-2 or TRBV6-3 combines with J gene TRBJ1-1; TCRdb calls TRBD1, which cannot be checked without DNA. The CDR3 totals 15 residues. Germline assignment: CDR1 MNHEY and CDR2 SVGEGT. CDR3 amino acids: CASSPSGQGLTEAFF.

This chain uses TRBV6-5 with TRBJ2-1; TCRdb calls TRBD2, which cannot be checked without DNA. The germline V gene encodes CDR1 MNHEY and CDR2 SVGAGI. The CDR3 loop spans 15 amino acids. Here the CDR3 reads CASSYTANSYNEQFF.

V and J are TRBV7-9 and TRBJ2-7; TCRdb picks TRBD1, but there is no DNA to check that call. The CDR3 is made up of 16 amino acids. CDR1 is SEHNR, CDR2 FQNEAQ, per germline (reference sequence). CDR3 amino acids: CASSLFIGRQTYEQYF.